The 30 T cell receptor beta chains in this list originate from one sample, sequenced in a study of siplizumab effects on memory and regulatory T cells. The repertoire was sequenced with immunoSEQ multiplex PCR; TCRdb's copy has only in-frame clones and lacks some. The sample contains approximately 70,000 clones, roughly 89% of which appear only once. Material: CD8+ T cells sorted from blood. The receptors stem from a human donor in good health.

The chain employs TRBV5-8 and TRBJ1-2; D gene uncertain. There are 16 residues in the CDR3. Per the germline V gene, CDR1 is SGHTS and CDR2 is YDEGEE. V lost 0 bases and J lost 4, with 16 bases in between. CDR3: CASSLEQSPDLYGYTF. In DNA form, the CDR3 reads TGTGCCAGCAGCTTGGAACAGTCCCCTGACCTCTATGGCTACACCTTC.

J is TRBJ2-3 and V is TRBV6-6; 9 nucleotides align to TRBD1. The CDR3 covers 16 residues. V was clipped by 4 bases and J by 5 bases; unmatched bases: 10. In germline, CDR1 is MNHNY, CDR2 SVGAGI (reference sequence). The CDR3 here is CASSSRDRVIRDTQYF. DNA of the CDR3: TGTGCCAGCAGTTCCAGGGACAGGGTAATAAGAGATACGCAGTATTTT.

This sequence joins TRBV6-1 and TRBJ2-7; tentatively, D is TRBD2 (5 bases). Germline V CDR1 and CDR2: MNHNS, SASEGT. With 10 bases removed from V and 3 bases from J, the gap between germline ends came to 22 bases. The CDR3 consists of 15 residues. This chain's CDR3 is CATDRLRETIYEQYF. The DNA of the CDR3 is TGTGCCACCGACCGACTGAGGGAGACAATCTACGAGCAGTACTTC.

This clone was detected a few times. V usage is TRBV6-1 and J usage is TRBJ1-5; D is unresolved. The CDR3 has 15 amino acids. From germline, CDR1 is MNHNS and CDR2 SASEGT. V lost 3 bases, J lost 0 bases, and 9 bases lay in between. The CDR3 protein is CASSDRSYSNQPQHF. CDR3 coding DNA: TGTGCCAGCAGTGACAGGTCCTATAGCAATCAGCCCCAGCATTTT.

The chain is built from TRBV14 and TRBJ2-7, with 8 positions matching TRBD1. Unmatched junction bases numbered 2, after V lost 2 bases and J lost 5 bases. The CDR3 extends over 13 amino acids. CDR1 and CDR2 from the germline V gene are SGHDN and FVKESK. The CDR3 DNA is TGTGCCAGCAGCCAATGGACAGGGAACGAGCAGTACTTC. The encoded protein is CASSQWTGNEQYF.

This clone showed up just once. The V and J genes are TRBV5-8 and TRBJ2-3; perhaps TRBD1 as D (6 bases). CDR3 length: 14 residues. Trimming removed 0 bases from V and 5 bases from J, with 10 bases in between. Looked up from germline, CDR1 is SGHTS and CDR2 is YDEGEE. The CDR3 region is CASSLAGVGDTQYF. DNA for the CDR3: TGTGCCAGCAGCTTGGCAGGGGTGGGAGATACGCAGTATTTT.

The rearrangement uses TRBV27 and TRBJ2-1; D assignment may be TRBD1 or TRBD2 (5 bases each). Per germline, CDR1 MNHEY and CDR2 SMNVEV (reference sequence). With 6 bases removed from V and 8 bases from J, the gap between germline ends came to 23 bases. The CDR3 has 16 residues. The CDR3, as DNA: TGTGCCAGCAGCTGGGGGACGGGCCGGTCTTTCGATGAGCAGTTCTTC. This encodes CASSWGTGRSFDEQFF.

The chain recombines TRBV7-6 with TRBJ2-7; TRBD1 aligns across 10 bases. This CDR3 spans 16 amino acids. Looked up from germline, CDR1 is SGHVS and CDR2 is FNYEAQ. J gave up 5 bases and V 0 bases, and 7 bases lay outside the gene matches. CDR3 amino acids: CASSLAPGQGSHEQYF. CDR3 coding DNA: TGTGCCAGCAGCTTAGCCCCGGGACAGGGGTCCCACGAGCAGTACTTC.

V is TRBV4-1 and J is TRBJ1-5, with D hard to call. Germline V gives CDR1 MGHRA, CDR2 YSYEKL. This CDR3 contains 15 residues. Between the trimmed V and J ends, which lost 1 base and 7 bases, there was a span of 14 bases. CDR3 region: CASSQVNLEDQPQHF. Here the CDR3 DNA reads TGCGCCAGCAGCCAAGTCAACCTGGAGGACCAGCCCCAGCATTTT.

The rearrangement joins TRBV5-6 to TRBJ1-2; 8 nucleotides line up with TRBD1. Trimming removed 0 bases from V and 7 bases from J; junction bases left unmatched: 11. CDR1 is SGHDT and CDR2 is YYEEEE in the germline V gene. CDR3 length equals 16 residues. Written as DNA, the CDR3 is TGTGCCAGCAGCTTGGGTACGGGACAGGCCGTACTTGGCTACACCTTC. It yields the protein CASSLGTGQAVLGYTF. The full variable domain, in which reference TRBV5-6 and TRBJ1-2 provide the parts outside the CDR3, is DAGVTQSPTHLIKTRGQQVTLRCSPKSGHDTVSWYQQALGQGPQFIFQYYEEEERQRGNFPDRFSGHQFPNYSSELNVNALLLGDSALYLCASSLGTGQAVLGYTFGSGTRLTVV.

The chain employs TRBV27 and TRBJ2-1; 8 bases agree with TRBD2. CDR3 size: 15 residues. Germline loops: CDR1 MNHEY, CDR2 SMNVEV (reference sequence). J gave up 8 bases and V 0 bases, and 6 bases lay outside the gene matches. The CDR3, as DNA: TGTGCCAGCAGTTTATCAGCGGGAGTTGGGTATGAGCAGTTCTTC. Encoded protein: CASSLSAGVGYEQFF.

In nucleotides, the CDR3 is TGTGCCAGCAGCCGGGGGGCCGTTGACAATGAGCAGTTCTTC. This translates into CASSRGAVDNEQFF. The chain has TRBV7-6 and TRBJ2-1; a possible D gene is TRBD2 (7 bases). Germline assignment: CDR1 SGHVS and CDR2 FNYEAQ. V lost 5 bases and J lost 5, with 13 bases in between. The CDR3 consists of 14 residues.

The V gene is TRBV21-1, the J gene TRBJ1-6. TRBV21-1 is tagged as a pseudogene. The CDR3 is 16 amino acids. In nucleotides, the CDR3 is TGTGCCAGCAGCAAAAAGGGAGGGGTGGGTAATTCACCCCTCCACTTT. Its protein is CASSKKGGVGNSPLHF.

CDR3: CASSQEMGGPQHF. The CDR3 DNA follows: TGCGCCAGCAGCCAAGAGATGGGTGGCCCCCAGCATTTT. The rearrangement links TRBV4-1 to TRBJ1-5, with D unclear. The CDR3 runs 13 residues. Germline assignment: CDR1 MGHRA and CDR2 YSYEKL. V was cut by 0 bases and J by 10 bases, with 10 bases left in between.

DNA of the CDR3: TGTGCCAGCAGCGACCGGGACAGGGGGCGGGATGAGCAGTTCTTC. It yields the protein CASSDRDRGRDEQFF. V gene TRBV13 combines with J gene TRBJ2-1; TRBD1 matches 12 bases. V lost 5 bases and J lost 8; bases outside the gene matches: 7. The CDR3 is 15 amino acids. Germline V gives CDR1 PRHDT, CDR2 FYEKMQ (reference sequence).

This clone was found once. V gene TRBV5-4 combines with J gene TRBJ1-3; possibly TRBD1 for D (5 bases). Trimming shortened V by 0 bases and J by 0 bases, and 10 bases separated the two germline ends. The CDR3 contains 16 residues. Germline CDR1 and CDR2: SGHNT and YYREEE (reference sequence). DNA for the CDR3: TGTGCCAGCAGCTTGGCGCCGGGACTCTCTGGAAACACCATATATTTT. Translated: CASSLAPGLSGNTIYF. The entire variable domain, with the rest obtained from reference TRBV5-4 and TRBJ1-3, is as follows: ETGVTQSPTHLIKTRGQQVTLRCSSQSGHNTVSWYQQALGQGPQFIFQYYREEENGRGNFPPRFSGLQFPNYSSELNVNALELDDSALYLCASSLAPGLSGNTIYFGEGSWLTVV.

The rearrangement uses TRBV7-2 and TRBJ2-7; either TRBD1 or TRBD2 may fit D (5 bases each). CDR1 and CDR2 from the germline V gene are SGHTA and FQGNSA. There are 14 residues in the CDR3. V was trimmed by 5 bases and J by 3 bases, leaving 14 bases between them. The CDR3 sequence is CASSPIRDGYEQYF. For the CDR3, the DNA is TGTGCCAGCAGCCCCATCCGGGACGGCTACGAGCAGTACTTC.

V is TRBV7-6 and J is TRBJ1-3; D remains ambiguous. The V end was cut by 0 bases, the J end by 0 bases, with 12 bases between. Germline V lookup: CDR1 SGHVS, CDR2 FNYEAQ. There are 17 residues in the CDR3. This CDR3 reads CASSLASSAPSGNTIYF. As DNA, the CDR3 is TGTGCCAGCAGCTTAGCCTCGTCAGCCCCCTCTGGAAACACCATATATTTT.

This rearrangement joins TRBV19 to TRBJ1-1; D is uncertain. Per germline, CDR1 LNHDA and CDR2 SQIVND (reference sequence). The CDR3 has 14 amino acids. The V gene lost 1 base and the J gene lost 4 bases, with 10 bases spanning the gap. CDR3 amino acids: CASSIGGYFTEAFF. CDR3 coding DNA: TGTGCCAGTAGTATAGGGGGATATTTCACTGAAGCTTTCTTT.

The chain couples TRBV13 to TRBJ2-1; D uncertain. CDR1 is PRHDT and CDR2 is FYEKMQ in the germline V gene (reference sequence). The CDR3 spans 16 residues. The V gene lost 5 bases and the J gene lost 6 bases, with 20 bases spanning the gap. The CDR3 DNA is TGTGCCAGCAGCGGAAGACGGAAAGGTGGAACCAATGAGCAGTTCTTC. Protein: CASSGRRKGGTNEQFF.

The rearrangement joins TRBV5-4 to TRBJ1-2; D gene uncertain. The CDR3 totals 16 residues. Deletions cut 2 bases from V and 4 bases from J, with 18 bases between. The V gene's germline CDR1 is SGHNT and CDR2 YYREEE (reference sequence). The CDR3 region has the DNA TGTGCCAGCAGCTTTGGAGTGGCAGTAAAAGTCTATGGCTACACCTTC. It is translated as CASSFGVAVKVYGYTF.

The chain carries TRBV7-9 and TRBJ2-7; D uncertain. CDR3 length: 14 amino acids. V lost 7 bases and J lost 5, with 18 bases in between. CDR1 is SEHNR and CDR2 is FQNEAQ in the germline V gene (reference sequence). The DNA of the CDR3 is TGTGCCAGCATCTCTGGGCAGACCTACGACGAGCAGTACTTC. Protein sequence: CASISGQTYDEQYF.

The V gene is TRBV4-1, the J gene TRBJ2-7, with TRBD2 matching 7 bases. The trim removed 0 bases at V and 2 bases at J, leaving 4 bases unmatched. Per the germline V gene, CDR1 is MGHRA and CDR2 is YSYEKL. This CDR3 region has 15 residues. CDR3 region: CASSQDGGNTYEQYF. DNA for the CDR3: TGCGCCAGCAGCCAAGACGGGGGGAATACCTACGAGCAGTACTTC.

This sequence joins TRBV14 and TRBJ1-2; 8 nucleotides match TRBD1. Per germline, CDR1 SGHDN and CDR2 FVKESK. This CDR3 has 19 amino acids. The V segment lost 4 bases and the J segment 3 bases; nucleotides outside the gene matches: 19. The CDR3: CASSRRTGTFSQRDYGYTF. The DNA of the CDR3 is TGTGCCAGCAGCCGCAGGACAGGGACATTTTCGCAACGGGACTATGGCTACACCTTC.

The chain couples TRBV27 to TRBJ1-1, with 7 bases identical to TRBD1. After removal of 0 bases from V and 4 bases from J, the junction contained 2 bases not matched to a gene. The CDR3 totals 14 residues. CDR1 MNHEY and CDR2 SMNVEV come from the germline V gene (reference sequence). As DNA, the CDR3 is TGTGCCAGCAGTTTATCCTCAGGGGGCACTGAAGCTTTCTTT. Its protein product is CASSLSSGGTEAFF.

The chain has TRBV7-8 and TRBJ2-7, with 7 bases aligning to TRBD1. V was clipped by 4 bases and J by 2 bases; unmatched bases: 5. The CDR3 runs 14 residues. CDR1 is SGHVS, CDR2 FQNEAQ, per germline. The CDR3 region has the DNA TGTGCCAGCAGCTGGGACAGAATAGCCTACGAGCAGTACTTC. It specifies CASSWDRIAYEQYF.

The count of this clone is one. The chain is built from TRBV6-5 and TRBJ2-2, with D perhaps TRBD1 (6 bases). Trimming shortened V by 5 bases and J by 6 bases, and 16 bases separated the two germline ends. Per germline, CDR1 MNHEY and CDR2 SVGAGI. The CDR3 has 15 amino acids. The CDR3 nucleotides read TGTGCCAGCAGTCAACTCTACAGGGCTTCCGGGGAGCTGTTTTTT. It yields the protein CASSQLYRASGELFF.

The CDR3 protein is CASSFLSTDTQYF. Written as DNA, the CDR3 is TGTGCCAGCAGTTTTCTTAGCACAGATACGCAGTATTTT. The genes are TRBV6-5 and TRBJ2-3; no reliable D call. Between the trimmed V and J ends, which lost 4 bases and 0 bases, there was a span of 5 bases. Germline assignment: CDR1 MNHEY and CDR2 SVGAGI. This CDR3 is built from 13 residues.

The V and J genes are TRBV19 and TRBJ1-1; maybe TRBD1 (5 bases). Trimming removed 10 bases from V and 1 base from J, with 25 bases in between. The CDR3 is 17 amino acids. Germline V gene data show CDR1 as LNHDA and CDR2 as SQIVND (reference sequence). This CDR3 reads CATLRPGSLLANTEAFF. The CDR3 DNA reads as TGTGCCACCCTGCGCCCAGGGTCTTTATTGGCGAACACTGAAGCTTTCTTT.

The table lists this clone with a count of one. This chain uses TRBV6-5 with TRBJ1-1; D call uncertain. The germline V gene encodes CDR1 MNHEY and CDR2 SVGAGI. V was pared by 2 bases and J by 4 bases, with 8 bases between. The CDR3 is 13 amino acids. This CDR3 reads CASSYGEATEAFF. The DNA for the CDR3 is TGTGCCAGCAGTTACGGAGAGGCCACTGAAGCTTTCTTT.